These 25 T cell receptor beta chains share one sample of origin, sequenced in a study of OX40 agonist ivuxolimab in advanced cancers. Generated by immunoSEQ multiplex PCR, the TCRdb table keeps only in-frame clones and is missing some. The sample carries some 18,000 clones, approximately 82% recorded once. Here the sequenced sample was CD4+ or CD8+ T cells sorted from blood, taken in a trial of the OX40 agonist ivuxolimab. The receptors derive from an adult with an advanced solid tumor such as melanoma, head and neck, liver or kidney cancer.

In its sample, this clone was seen once. The chain recombines TRBV5-1 with TRBJ2-1; 8 positions match TRBD2. This CDR3 has 15 residues. CDR1 and CDR2 (germline): SGHRS, YFSETQ. Trimming at V came to 0 bases and at J to 9 bases, leaving 8 bases not matched to a gene. The CDR3 loop reads CASSLASGLVVEQFF. The CDR3 DNA sequence: TGCGCCAGCAGCTTGGCCTCGGGACTAGTTGTTGAGCAGTTCTTC.

The chain uses TRBV7-2 and TRBJ2-7, with 12 bases matching TRBD2. Germline V gene sequence: CDR1 SGHTA, CDR2 FQGNSA. The CDR3 contains 15 residues. After removal of 3 bases from V and 5 bases from J, the junction contained 5 bases not matched to a gene. CDR3 nucleotide sequence: TGTGCCAGCAGCTTTCCGACTAGCGGGAGCCACGAGCAGTACTTC. Translating gives CASSFPTSGSHEQYF.

The chain links TRBV11-2 to TRBJ1-2; D call uncertain. CDR1 is SGHAT and CDR2 is FQNNGV in the germline V gene. CDR3 size: 16 residues. The ends were cut back, 4 bases at V and 4 bases at J, with 19 bases in the middle. In nucleotides, the CDR3 is TGTGCCAGCAGCTCCCAGAGGAGGGTTCGATTCTATGGCTACACCTTC. Translated: CASSSQRRVRFYGYTF.

The chain combines TRBV7-2 with TRBJ1-5; D possibly corresponds to TRBD1 (5 bases). CDR1 is SGHTA, CDR2 FQGNSA, per germline. V lost 2 bases and J lost 3, with 11 bases in between. This CDR3 contains 15 residues. This CDR3 is CASSLNRGPNQPQHF. The CDR3 bases are TGTGCCAGCAGCTTAAACCGGGGCCCCAATCAGCCCCAGCATTTT.

The V gene is TRBV27, the J gene TRBJ2-7, with TRBD1 matching 10 bases. Germline loops: CDR1 MNHEY, CDR2 SMNVEV (reference sequence). The trim removed 6 bases at V and 1 base at J, leaving 6 bases unmatched. The CDR3 contains 15 residues. This CDR3 is CASSGWDRGSYEQYF. The CDR3, as DNA: TGTGCCAGCAGCGGTTGGGACAGGGGTTCCTACGAGCAGTACTTC.

The gene calls are TRBV10-3 and TRBJ1-2; D call uncertain. Trimming removed 0 bases at V and 2 bases at J, with 13 bases between. This CDR3 region has 16 residues. Germline V gene sequence: CDR1 ENHRY, CDR2 SYGVKD. CDR3 loop: CAISESFVSPNYGYTF. The CDR3 DNA reads as TGTGCCATCAGTGAGTCGTTTGTTTCCCCGAACTATGGCTACACCTTC.

V and J are TRBV6-1 and TRBJ1-1; D unresolved. The V end lost 0 bases, the J end lost 2 bases, and 13 bases lay between the germline ends. This CDR3 has 16 residues. The germline CDR1 and CDR2 sequences are MNHNS and SASEGT. CDR3 region: CASSEAGGWGNTEAFF. CDR3 nucleotides: TGTGCCAGCAGTGAAGCCGGTGGCTGGGGAAACACTGAAGCTTTCTTT.

The chain couples TRBV28 to TRBJ2-5; 11 bases are shared with TRBD1. The J call may not be correct, given that the DNA end is closer to TRBJ2-7. Germline values: CDR1 MDHEN, CDR2 SYDVKM. This CDR3 comprises 14 residues. CDR3 protein: CASSRTGGAYEQYF. The DNA for the CDR3 is TGTGCCAGCAGTAGGACAGGGGGCGCCTACGAGCAGTACTTC.

This rearrangement joins TRBV6-6 to TRBJ2-7; 9 bases match TRBD2. Germline lookup yields CDR1 MNHNY and CDR2 SVGAGI (reference sequence). This CDR3 spans 15 amino acids. The trim removed 4 bases at V and 5 bases at J, leaving 9 bases unmatched. CDR3 coding DNA: TGTGCCAGCAGTTTAGCGGGAGAAGGACGCGACGAGCAGTACTTC. Encoded protein: CASSLAGEGRDEQYF.

This clone was recorded once. V and J are TRBV6-5 and TRBJ1-1, with 9 bases lining up with TRBD1. The CDR3 is 13 residues long. V lost 6 bases to trimming and J lost 6 bases; unmatched junction nucleotides: 5. Germline loops: CDR1 MNHEY, CDR2 SVGAGI. The CDR3 spells CASSPGQGAEAFF. In DNA form, the CDR3 reads TGTGCCAGCAGCCCGGGACAGGGCGCTGAAGCTTTCTTT.

The V gene is TRBV14, the J gene TRBJ2-5, with TRBD1 identical over 8 bases. V shed 4 bases and J 0 bases; nucleotides not matched to a gene: 4. The CDR3 loop spans 15 amino acids. Germline values: CDR1 SGHDN, CDR2 FVKESK. CDR3: CASSPGGTYQETQYF. The CDR3 DNA reads as TGTGCCAGCAGCCCAGGGGGCACCTACCAAGAGACCCAGTACTTC.

This sequence joins TRBV5-6 and TRBJ1-6; D is possibly TRBD1 (5 bases). CDR3 length: 13 residues. The V and J ends lost 4 bases and 11 bases respectively, with 13 bases between them. CDR1 is SGHDT and CDR2 is YYEEEE in the germline V gene. In nucleotides, the CDR3 is TGTGCCAGCAGCAAAAACACGGGACCACCCCTCCACTTT. Translation gives CASSKNTGPPLHF.

This clone is medium-sized by share. Other DNA sequences of this sample code for an identical CDR3. The chain is built from TRBV27 and TRBJ1-2; the D is unclear. V dropped 2 bases and J dropped 3 bases, with 7 bases sitting between them. The V gene's germline CDR1 is MNHEY and CDR2 SMNVEV (reference sequence). This CDR3 has 13 amino acids. CDR3 residues: CASSLEGYYGYTF. CDR3 sequence (DNA): TGTGCCAGCAGTTTAGAGGGTTACTATGGCTACACCTTC.

The rearrangement uses TRBV28 and TRBJ1-1; possible D gene TRBD1, 6 bases. Germline V lookup: CDR1 MDHEN, CDR2 SYDVKM. The CDR3 length is 12 residues. Trimming took 8 bases from V and 1 from J, leaving 8 bases between them. The CDR3 nucleotides are TGTGCCAGCCAGGGGCCGAACACTGAAGCTTTCTTT. Protein: CASQGPNTEAFF.

This chain joins TRBV28 and TRBJ2-7; TRBD2 is a possible D gene (5 bases). The CDR3 spans 13 residues. The germline V gene encodes CDR1 MDHEN and CDR2 SYDVKM. V was cut by 2 bases and J by 4 bases, with 9 bases left in between. In DNA form, the CDR3 reads TGTGCCAGCAGTTTAACGACTACATACGAGCAGTACTTC. As protein: CASSLTTTYEQYF.

Written as DNA, the CDR3 is TGCGCCAGCAGTGAGGCTAGCGGGAGCCCCTACGAGCAGTACTTC. Its translation is CASSEASGSPYEQYF. The rearrangement joins TRBV10-1 to TRBJ2-7; 10 bases align to TRBD2. V shed 2 bases and J 2 bases; nucleotides not matched to a gene: 3. The germline CDR1 and CDR2 sequences are WNHNN and SYGVQD (reference sequence). This CDR3 spans 15 amino acids.

The V gene is TRBV4-1, the J gene TRBJ2-5; D is unresolved. The V gene's germline CDR1 is MGHRA and CDR2 YSYEKL. Trimming left V 4 bases short and J 1 base short, with 7 bases between. The CDR3 spans 13 residues. DNA for the CDR3: TGCGCCAGCAGCCCCGGCCCCCAAGAGACCCAGTACTTC. It translates to CASSPGPQETQYF.

The rearrangement joins TRBV5-1 to TRBJ2-1; 8 bases are shared with TRBD2. The CDR3 sequence is 14 residues long. In germline, CDR1 is SGHRS, CDR2 YFSETQ. After removal of 5 bases from V and 8 bases from J, the junction contained 9 bases not matched to a gene. The CDR3 region is CASRDGLAGYEQFF. The CDR3 region has the DNA TGCGCCAGCAGAGACGGTCTAGCGGGTTATGAGCAGTTCTTC.

This clone was observed a handful of times. This rearrangement joins TRBV27 to TRBJ2-1; D gene ambiguous. V was trimmed by 4 bases and J by 0 bases, leaving 7 bases between them. The CDR3 loop spans 14 amino acids. Germline values: CDR1 MNHEY, CDR2 SMNVEV (reference sequence). The CDR3 coding sequence is TGTGCCAGCAGTTCCCTGACCTCCTACAATGAGCAGTTCTTC. Its translation: CASSSLTSYNEQFF.

The chain employs TRBV28 and TRBJ2-1, with TRBD2 matching over 7 bases. Trimming removed 9 bases from V and 5 bases from J; junction bases left unmatched: 10. This CDR3 region has 14 residues. In germline, CDR1 is MDHEN, CDR2 SYDVKM. CDR3: CASTPAGSNNEQFF. As DNA, the CDR3 is TGTGCCAGTACCCCAGCGGGAAGTAACAATGAGCAGTTCTTC. The complete variable domain, with remaining parts taken from reference TRBV28 and TRBJ2-1, reads DVKVTQSSRYLVKRTGEKVFLECVQDMDHENMFWYRQDPGLGLRLIYFSYDVKMKEKGDIPEGYSVSREKKERFSLILESASTNQTSMYLCASTPAGSNNEQFFGPGTRLTVL.

The V call is TRBV5-6, the J call TRBJ2-1; 14 bases fit TRBD2. V shed 2 bases, J shed 8 bases, and the junction held 3 bases outside the gene matches. Per germline, CDR1 SGHDT and CDR2 YYEEEE. The CDR3 spans 15 residues. CDR3 bases: TGTGCCAGCAGCTTTCCGGGACTAGCGGGAGATGAGCAGTTCTTC. Protein: CASSFPGLAGDEQFF.

The DNA of the CDR3 is TGTGCCAGCAGTGAAAACGTGGGGGGAGCGGGTTACGAGCGGGTGTACATTCAGTACTTC. Protein: CASSENVGGAGYERVYIQYF. V usage is TRBV6-1 and J usage is TRBJ2-4, with D perhaps matching TRBD2 (6 bases). Germline lookup yields CDR1 MNHNS and CDR2 SASEGT. V was cut by 2 bases and J by 8 bases, with 31 bases left in between. This CDR3 has 20 amino acids.

The chain links TRBV9 to TRBJ1-6; D is undetermined. This CDR3 is built from 12 residues. The germline V gene encodes CDR1 SGDLS and CDR2 YYNGEE. V was clipped by 0 bases and J by 7 bases, with 2 bases between them. CDR3 sequence: CASSVDNSPLHF. CDR3 bases: TGTGCCAGCAGCGTAGACAATTCACCCCTCCACTTT. Looking up the rest from reference TRBV9 and TRBJ1-6 gives the full variable domain: DSGVTQTPKHLITATGQRVTLRCSPRSGDLSVYWYQQSLDQGLQFLIQYYNGEERAKGNILERFSAQQFPDLHSELNLSSLELGDSALYFCASSVDNSPLHFGNGTRLTVT.

The chain employs TRBV5-4 and TRBJ2-5; TRBD1 aligns across 9 bases. Unmatched junction bases numbered 7, after V lost 3 bases and J lost 4 bases. The CDR3 runs 15 residues. Germline V gene lookup returns CDR1 SGHNT and CDR2 YYREEE (reference sequence). Here the CDR3 reads CASSWGQGVRETQYF. The CDR3 bases are TGTGCCAGCAGCTGGGGACAGGGTGTCCGAGAGACCCAGTACTTC.

The chain has TRBV7-6 and TRBJ2-3; D may correspond to TRBD1 or TRBD2 (5 bases each). The germline V gene has CDR1 SGHVS and CDR2 FNYEAQ. Trimming cost V 0 bases and J 6 bases, with 16 bases left between them. The CDR3 runs to 16 residues. The CDR3 nucleotides read TGTGCCAGCAGCTTAGCGGTGGGACCCATAGCGGATACGCAGTATTTT. Protein: CASSLAVGPIADTQYF.